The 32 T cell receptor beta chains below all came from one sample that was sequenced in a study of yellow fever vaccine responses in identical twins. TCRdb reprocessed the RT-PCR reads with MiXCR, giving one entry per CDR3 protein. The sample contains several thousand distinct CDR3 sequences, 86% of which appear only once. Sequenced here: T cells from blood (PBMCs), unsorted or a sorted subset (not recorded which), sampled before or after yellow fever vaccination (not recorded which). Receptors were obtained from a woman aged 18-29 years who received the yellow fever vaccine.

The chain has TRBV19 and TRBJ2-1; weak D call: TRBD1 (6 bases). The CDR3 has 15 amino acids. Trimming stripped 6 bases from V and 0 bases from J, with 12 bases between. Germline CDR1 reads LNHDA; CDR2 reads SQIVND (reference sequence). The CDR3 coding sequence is TGTGCCAGTAGGATGGACAGAGGCTCCTACAATGAGCAGTTCTTC. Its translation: CASRMDRGSYNEQFF. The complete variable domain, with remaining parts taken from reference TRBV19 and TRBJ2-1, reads DGGITQSPKYLFRKEGQNVTLSCEQNLNHDAMYWYRQDPGQGLRLIYYSQIVNDFQKGDIAEGYSVSREKKESFPLTVTSAQKNPTAFYLCASRMDRGSYNEQFFGPGTRLTVL.

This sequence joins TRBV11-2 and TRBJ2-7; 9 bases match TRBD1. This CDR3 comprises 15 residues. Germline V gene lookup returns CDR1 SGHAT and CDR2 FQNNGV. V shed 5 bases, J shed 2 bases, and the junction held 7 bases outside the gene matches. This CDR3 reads CASSKRGTGTYEQYF. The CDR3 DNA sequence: TGTGCCAGCAGCAAACGCGGGACAGGGACCTACGAGCAGTACTTC. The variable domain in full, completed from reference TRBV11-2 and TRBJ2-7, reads EAGVAQSPRYKIIEKRQSVAFWCNPISGHATLYWYQQILGQGPKLLIQFQNNGVVDDSQLPKDRFSAERLKGVDSTLKIQPAKLEDSAVYLCASSKRGTGTYEQYFGPGTRLTVT.

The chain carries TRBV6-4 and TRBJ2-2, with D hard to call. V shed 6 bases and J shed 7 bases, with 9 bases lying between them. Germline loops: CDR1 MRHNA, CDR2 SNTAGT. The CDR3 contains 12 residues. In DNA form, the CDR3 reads TGTGCCAGCAGCAACTCTTACGGGGAGCTGTTTTTT. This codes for CASSNSYGELFF.

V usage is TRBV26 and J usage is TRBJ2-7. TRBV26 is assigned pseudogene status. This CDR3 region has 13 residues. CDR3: CASSSSPPYEQYF. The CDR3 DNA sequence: TGTGCCAGCAGTTCATCGCCCCCCTACGAGCAGTACTTC.

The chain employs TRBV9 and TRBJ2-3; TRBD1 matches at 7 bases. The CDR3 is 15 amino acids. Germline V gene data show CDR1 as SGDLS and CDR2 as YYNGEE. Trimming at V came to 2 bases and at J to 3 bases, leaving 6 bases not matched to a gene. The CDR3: CASSVGQKKTDTQYF. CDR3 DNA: TGTGCCAGCAGCGTGGGACAGAAGAAAACAGATACGCAGTATTTT. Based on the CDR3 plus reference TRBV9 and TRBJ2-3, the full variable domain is DSGVTQTPKHLITATGQRVTLRCSPRSGDLSVYWYQQSLDQGLQFLIQYYNGEERAKGNILERFSAQQFPDLHSELNLSSLELGDSALYFCASSVGQKKTDTQYFGPGTRLTVL.

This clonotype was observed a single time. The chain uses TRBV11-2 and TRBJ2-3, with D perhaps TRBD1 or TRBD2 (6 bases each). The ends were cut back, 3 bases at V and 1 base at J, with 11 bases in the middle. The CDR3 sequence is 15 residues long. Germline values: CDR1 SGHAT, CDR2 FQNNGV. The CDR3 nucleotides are TGTGCCAGCAGCTTTGGGGGGCCGGGCACAGATACGCAGTATTTT. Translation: CASSFGGPGTDTQYF.

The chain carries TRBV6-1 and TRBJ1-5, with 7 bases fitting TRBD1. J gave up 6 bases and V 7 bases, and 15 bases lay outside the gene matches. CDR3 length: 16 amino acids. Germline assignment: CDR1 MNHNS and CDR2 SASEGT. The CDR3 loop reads CASINNRGEVGQPQHF. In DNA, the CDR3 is TGTGCCAGCATCAATAACAGGGGAGAGGTAGGTCAGCCCCAGCATTTT.

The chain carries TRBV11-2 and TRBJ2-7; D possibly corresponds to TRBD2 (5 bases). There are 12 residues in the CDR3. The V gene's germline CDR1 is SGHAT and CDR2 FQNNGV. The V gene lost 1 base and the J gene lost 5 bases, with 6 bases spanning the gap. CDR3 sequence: CASSLGGNEQYF. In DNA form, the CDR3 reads TGTGCCAGCAGCTTAGGAGGGAACGAGCAGTACTTC. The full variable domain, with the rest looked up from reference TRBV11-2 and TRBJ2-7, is EAGVAQSPRYKIIEKRQSVAFWCNPISGHATLYWYQQILGQGPKLLIQFQNNGVVDDSQLPKDRFSAERLKGVDSTLKIQPAKLEDSAVYLCASSLGGNEQYFGPGTRLTVT.

This chain's CDR3 is CASSPGDTKANYGYTF. As DNA, the CDR3 is TGTGCCAGCAGCCCCGGGGACACGAAAGCAAACTATGGCTACACCTTC. The chain employs TRBV7-3 and TRBJ1-2; TRBD1 is a possible D gene (6 bases). The germline gives CDR1 SGHTA, CDR2 FQGTGA. The CDR3 is 16 residues long. V was shortened by 5 bases and J by 2 bases, with 18 bases between the two germline ends.

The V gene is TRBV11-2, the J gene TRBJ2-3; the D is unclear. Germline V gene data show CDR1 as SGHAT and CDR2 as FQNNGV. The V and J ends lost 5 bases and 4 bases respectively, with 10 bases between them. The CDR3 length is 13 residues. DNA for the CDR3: TGTGCCAGCAGCCCCGACATGGCAGATACGCAGTATTTT. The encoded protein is CASSPDMADTQYF.

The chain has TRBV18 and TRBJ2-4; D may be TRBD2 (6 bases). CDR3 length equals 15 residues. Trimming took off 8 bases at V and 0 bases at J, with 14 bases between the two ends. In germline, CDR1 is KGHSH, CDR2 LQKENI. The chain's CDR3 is CASALEGLAKNIQYF. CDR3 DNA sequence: TGTGCCAGCGCATTGGAGGGTCTAGCCAAAAACATTCAGTACTTC.

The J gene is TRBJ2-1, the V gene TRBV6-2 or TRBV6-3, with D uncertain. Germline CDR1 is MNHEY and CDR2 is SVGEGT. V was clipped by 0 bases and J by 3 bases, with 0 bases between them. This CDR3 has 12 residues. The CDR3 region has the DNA TGTGCCAGCAGTTACTCCTACAATGAGCAGTTCTTC. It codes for CASSYSYNEQFF.

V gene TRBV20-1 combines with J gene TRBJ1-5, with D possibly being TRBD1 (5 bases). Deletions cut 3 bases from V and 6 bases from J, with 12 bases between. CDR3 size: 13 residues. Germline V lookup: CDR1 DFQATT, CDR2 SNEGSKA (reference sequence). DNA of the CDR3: TGCAGTGCTAGGGTGGGGGAGATTCAGCCCCAGCATTTT. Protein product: CSARVGEIQPQHF.

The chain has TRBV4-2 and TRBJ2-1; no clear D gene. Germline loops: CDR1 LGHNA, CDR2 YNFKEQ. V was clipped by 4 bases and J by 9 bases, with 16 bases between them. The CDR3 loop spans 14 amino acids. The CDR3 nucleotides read TGTGCCAGCAGCCCTGGTACCCCACTATTTGAGCAGTTCTTC. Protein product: CASSPGTPLFEQFF.

CDR3 residues: CASSLRQGIYEQYF. CDR3 coding DNA: TGTGCCAGCAGCTTACGACAGGGAATCTACGAGCAGTACTTC. V and J are TRBV7-9 and TRBJ2-7; TRBD1 aligns across 7 bases. This CDR3 contains 14 residues. J was trimmed by 3 bases and V by 2 bases; bases with no gene match: 4. Germline assignment: CDR1 SEHNR and CDR2 FQNEAQ (reference sequence).

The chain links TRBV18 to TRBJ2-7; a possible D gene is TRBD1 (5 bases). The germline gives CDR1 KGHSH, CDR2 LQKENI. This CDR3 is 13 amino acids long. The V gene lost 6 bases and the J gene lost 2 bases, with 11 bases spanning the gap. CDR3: CASSHDRTYEQYF. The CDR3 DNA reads TGTGCCAGCTCGCACGACAGAACCTACGAGCAGTACTTC.

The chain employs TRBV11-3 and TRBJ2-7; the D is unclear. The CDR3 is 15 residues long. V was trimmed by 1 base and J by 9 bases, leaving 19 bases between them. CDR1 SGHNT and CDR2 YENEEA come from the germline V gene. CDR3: CASSLADGPLDRQYF. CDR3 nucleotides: TGTGCCAGCAGCTTAGCCGACGGGCCGCTGGATAGGCAGTACTTC.

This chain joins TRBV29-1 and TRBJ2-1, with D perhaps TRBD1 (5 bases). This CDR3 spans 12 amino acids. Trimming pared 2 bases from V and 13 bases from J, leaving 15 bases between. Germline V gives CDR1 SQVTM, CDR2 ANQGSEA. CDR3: CSVERAGMNQFF. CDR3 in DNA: TGCAGCGTTGAAAGGGCAGGGATGAACCAGTTCTTC.

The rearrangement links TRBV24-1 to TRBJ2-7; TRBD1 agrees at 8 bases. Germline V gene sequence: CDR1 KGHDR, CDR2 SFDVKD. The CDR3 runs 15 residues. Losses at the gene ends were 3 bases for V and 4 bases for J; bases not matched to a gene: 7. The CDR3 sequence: CATSDNRDRTYEQYF. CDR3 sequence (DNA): TGTGCCACCAGTGATAACCGGGACAGGACTTACGAGCAGTACTTC.

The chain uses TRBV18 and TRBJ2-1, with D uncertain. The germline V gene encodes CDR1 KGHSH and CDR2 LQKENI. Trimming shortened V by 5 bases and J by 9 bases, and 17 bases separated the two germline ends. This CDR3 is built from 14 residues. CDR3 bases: TGTGCCAGCTCAGGGTCGGTAAGCAAGAGTGAGCAGTTCTTC. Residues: CASSGSVSKSEQFF.

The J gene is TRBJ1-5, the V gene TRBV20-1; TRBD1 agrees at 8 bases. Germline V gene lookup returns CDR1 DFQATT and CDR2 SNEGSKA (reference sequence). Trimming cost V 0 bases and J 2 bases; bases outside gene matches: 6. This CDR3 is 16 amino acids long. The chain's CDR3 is CSAREPGGFGNQPQHF. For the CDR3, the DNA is TGCAGTGCTAGAGAGCCAGGGGGCTTTGGCAATCAGCCCCAGCATTTT.

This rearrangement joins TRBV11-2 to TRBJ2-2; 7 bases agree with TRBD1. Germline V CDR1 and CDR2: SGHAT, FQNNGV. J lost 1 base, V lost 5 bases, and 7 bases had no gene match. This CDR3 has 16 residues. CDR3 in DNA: TGTGCCAGCAGCGCCCCGGGACAGATGAACACCGGGGAGCTGTTTTTT. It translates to CASSAPGQMNTGELFF.

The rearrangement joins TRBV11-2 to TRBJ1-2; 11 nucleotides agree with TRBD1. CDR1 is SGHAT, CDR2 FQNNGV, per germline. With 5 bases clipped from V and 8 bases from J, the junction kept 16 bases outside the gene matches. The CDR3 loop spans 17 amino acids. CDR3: CASSMGQGGFGHKGYTF. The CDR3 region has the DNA TGTGCCAGCAGCATGGGACAGGGGGGATTTGGGCATAAGGGCTACACCTTC.

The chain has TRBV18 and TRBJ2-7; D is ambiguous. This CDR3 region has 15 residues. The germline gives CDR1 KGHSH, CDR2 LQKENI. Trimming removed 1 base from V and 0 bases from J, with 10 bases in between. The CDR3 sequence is CASSPLSLSSYEQYF. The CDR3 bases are TGTGCCAGCTCACCACTTTCCTTAAGCTCCTACGAGCAGTACTTC.

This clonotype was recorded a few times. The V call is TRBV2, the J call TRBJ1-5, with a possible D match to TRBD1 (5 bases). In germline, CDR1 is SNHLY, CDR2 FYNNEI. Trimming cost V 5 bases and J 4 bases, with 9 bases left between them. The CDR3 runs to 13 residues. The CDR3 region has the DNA TGTGCCAGCAGTCTCCAGGGTAATCAGCCCCAGCATTTT. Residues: CASSLQGNQPQHF.

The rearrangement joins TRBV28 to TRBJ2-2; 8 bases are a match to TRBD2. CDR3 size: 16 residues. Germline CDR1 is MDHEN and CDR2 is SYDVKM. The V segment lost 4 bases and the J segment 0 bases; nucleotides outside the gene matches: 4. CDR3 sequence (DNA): TGTGCCAGCAGTTCACCGGGACTAGCGAACACCGGGGAGCTGTTTTTT. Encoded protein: CASSSPGLANTGELFF.

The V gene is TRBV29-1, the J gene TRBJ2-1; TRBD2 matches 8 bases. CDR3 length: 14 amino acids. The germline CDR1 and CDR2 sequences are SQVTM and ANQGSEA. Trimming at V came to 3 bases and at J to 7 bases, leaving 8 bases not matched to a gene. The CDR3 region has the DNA TGCAGCGTTGAGGGACTAGGGATTACAAATGAGCAGTTCTTC. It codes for CSVEGLGITNEQFF.

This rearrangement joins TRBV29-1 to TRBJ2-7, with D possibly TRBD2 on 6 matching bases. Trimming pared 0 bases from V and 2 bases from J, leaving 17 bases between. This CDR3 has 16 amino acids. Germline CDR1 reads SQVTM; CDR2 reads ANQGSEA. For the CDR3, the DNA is TGCAGCGTTGAAGATCACGGGACTCCGATAGCCTACGAGCAGTACTTC. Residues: CSVEDHGTPIAYEQYF.

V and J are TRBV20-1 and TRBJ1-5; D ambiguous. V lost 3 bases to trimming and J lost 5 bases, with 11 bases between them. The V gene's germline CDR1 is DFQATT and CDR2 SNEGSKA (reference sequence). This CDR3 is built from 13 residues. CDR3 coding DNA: TGCAGTGCTAGTGCGGAATCTGATCAGCCCCAGCATTTT. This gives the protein CSASAESDQPQHF.

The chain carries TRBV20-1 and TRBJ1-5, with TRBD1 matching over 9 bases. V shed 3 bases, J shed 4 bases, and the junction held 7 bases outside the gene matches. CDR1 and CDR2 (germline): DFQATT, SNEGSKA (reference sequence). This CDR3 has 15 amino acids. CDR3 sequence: CSASSGQGKNQPQHF. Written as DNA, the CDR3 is TGCAGTGCTAGCTCGGGACAGGGTAAGAATCAGCCCCAGCATTTT.

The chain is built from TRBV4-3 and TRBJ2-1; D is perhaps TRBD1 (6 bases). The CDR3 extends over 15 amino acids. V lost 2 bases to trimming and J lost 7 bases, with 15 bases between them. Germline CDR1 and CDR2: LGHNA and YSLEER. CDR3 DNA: TGCGCCAGCAGCCAACTGAACAGGGTCACTAATGAGCAGTTCTTC. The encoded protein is CASSQLNRVTNEQFF.

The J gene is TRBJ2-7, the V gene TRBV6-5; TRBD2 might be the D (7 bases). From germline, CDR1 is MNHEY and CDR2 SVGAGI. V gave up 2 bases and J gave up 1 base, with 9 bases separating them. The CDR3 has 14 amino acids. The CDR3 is CASSYGGASYEQYF. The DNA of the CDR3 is TGTGCCAGCAGTTACGGGGGGGCTTCCTACGAGCAGTACTTC.